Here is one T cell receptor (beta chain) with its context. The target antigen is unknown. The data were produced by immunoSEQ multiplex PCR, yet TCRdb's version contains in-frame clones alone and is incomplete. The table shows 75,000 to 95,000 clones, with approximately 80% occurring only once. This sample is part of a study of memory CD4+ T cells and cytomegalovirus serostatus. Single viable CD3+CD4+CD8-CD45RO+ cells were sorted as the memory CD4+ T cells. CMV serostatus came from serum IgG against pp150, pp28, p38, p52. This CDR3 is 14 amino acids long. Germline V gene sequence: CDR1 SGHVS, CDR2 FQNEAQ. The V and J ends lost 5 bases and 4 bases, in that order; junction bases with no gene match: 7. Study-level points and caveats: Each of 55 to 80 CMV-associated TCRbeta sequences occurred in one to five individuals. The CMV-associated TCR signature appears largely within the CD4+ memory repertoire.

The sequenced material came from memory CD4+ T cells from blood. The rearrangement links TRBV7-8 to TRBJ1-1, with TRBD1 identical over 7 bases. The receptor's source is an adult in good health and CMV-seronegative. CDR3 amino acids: CASSDRARGTEAFF. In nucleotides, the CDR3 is TGTGCCAGCAGCGACAGGGCGAGGGGCACTGAAGCTTTCTTT.